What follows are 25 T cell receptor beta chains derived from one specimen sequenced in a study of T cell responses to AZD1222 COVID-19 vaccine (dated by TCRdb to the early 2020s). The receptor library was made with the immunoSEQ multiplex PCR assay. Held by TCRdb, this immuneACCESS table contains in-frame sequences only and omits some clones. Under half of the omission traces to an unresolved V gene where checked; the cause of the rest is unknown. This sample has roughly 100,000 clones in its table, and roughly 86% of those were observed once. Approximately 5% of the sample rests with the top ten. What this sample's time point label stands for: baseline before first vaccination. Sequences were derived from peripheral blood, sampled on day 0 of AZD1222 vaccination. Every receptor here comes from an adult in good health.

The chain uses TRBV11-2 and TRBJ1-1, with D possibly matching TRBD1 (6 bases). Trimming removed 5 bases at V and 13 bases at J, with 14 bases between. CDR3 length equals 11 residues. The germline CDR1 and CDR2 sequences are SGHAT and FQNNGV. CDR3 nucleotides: TGTGCCAGCAGCGTTCAGGGGTCGGTTTTCTTT. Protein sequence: CASSVQGSVFF. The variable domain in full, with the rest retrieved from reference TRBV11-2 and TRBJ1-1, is EAGVAQSPRYKIIEKRQSVAFWCNPISGHATLYWYQQILGQGPKLLIQFQNNGVVDDSQLPKDRFSAERLKGVDSTLKIQPAKLEDSAVYLCASSVQGSVFFGQGTRLTVV.

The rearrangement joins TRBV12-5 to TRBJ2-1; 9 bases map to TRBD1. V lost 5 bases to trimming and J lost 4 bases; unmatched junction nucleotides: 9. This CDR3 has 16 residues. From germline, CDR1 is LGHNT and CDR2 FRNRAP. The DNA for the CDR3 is TGTGCTAGTGGTCCTGGACAGGGGAACATTTACAATGAGCAGTTCTTC. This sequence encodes CASGPGQGNIYNEQFF.

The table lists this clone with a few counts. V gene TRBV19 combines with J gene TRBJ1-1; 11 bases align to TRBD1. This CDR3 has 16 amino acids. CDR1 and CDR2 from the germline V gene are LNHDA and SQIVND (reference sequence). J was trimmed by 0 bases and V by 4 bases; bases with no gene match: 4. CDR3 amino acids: CASSTVDRGLNTEAFF. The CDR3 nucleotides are TGTGCCAGTAGTACAGTGGACAGGGGGCTGAACACTGAAGCTTTCTTT.

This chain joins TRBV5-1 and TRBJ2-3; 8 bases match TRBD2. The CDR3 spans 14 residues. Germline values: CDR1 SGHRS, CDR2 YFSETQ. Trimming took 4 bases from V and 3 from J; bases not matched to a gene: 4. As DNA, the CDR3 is TGCGCCAGCAGCCCGGGACTAGTAACAGATACGCAGTATTTT. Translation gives CASSPGLVTDTQYF.

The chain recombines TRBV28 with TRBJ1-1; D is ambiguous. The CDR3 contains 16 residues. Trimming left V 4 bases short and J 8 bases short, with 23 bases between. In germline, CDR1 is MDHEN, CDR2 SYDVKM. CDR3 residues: CASSSTIRAGPVEAFF. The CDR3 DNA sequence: TGTGCCAGCAGTTCCACGATCCGAGCGGGTCCGGTCGAAGCTTTCTTT. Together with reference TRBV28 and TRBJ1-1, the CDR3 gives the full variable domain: DVKVTQSSRYLVKRTGEKVFLECVQDMDHENMFWYRQDPGLGLRLIYFSYDVKMKEKGDIPEGYSVSREKKERFSLILESASTNQTSMYLCASSSTIRAGPVEAFFGQGTRLTVV.

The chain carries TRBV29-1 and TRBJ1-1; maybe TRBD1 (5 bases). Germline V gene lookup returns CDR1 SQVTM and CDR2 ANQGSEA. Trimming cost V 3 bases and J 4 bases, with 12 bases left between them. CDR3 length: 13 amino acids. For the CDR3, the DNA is TGCAGCGTTGACGGGGGTCGGAGCACTGAAGCTTTCTTT. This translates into CSVDGGRSTEAFF.

The CDR3 nucleotides read TGCGCCAGCAGCTATTCCGGGACAGGGGCTTACGAGCAGTACTTC. Translation gives CASSYSGTGAYEQYF. The chain carries TRBV5-1 and TRBJ2-7, with TRBD1 identical over 10 bases. The CDR3 runs 15 residues. V shed 3 bases, J shed 4 bases, and the junction held 7 bases outside the gene matches. The germline gives CDR1 SGHRS, CDR2 YFSETQ.

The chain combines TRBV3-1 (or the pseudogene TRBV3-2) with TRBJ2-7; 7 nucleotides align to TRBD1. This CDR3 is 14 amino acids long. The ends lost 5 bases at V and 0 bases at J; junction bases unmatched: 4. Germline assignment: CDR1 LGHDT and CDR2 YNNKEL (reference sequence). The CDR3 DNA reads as TGTGCCAGCAGCGCTCGACAGGGCTCCTACGAGCAGTACTTC. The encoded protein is CASSARQGSYEQYF.

The CDR3 DNA reads TGCGCCAGCAGCTTGCAGGGGGGGAACACCGGGGAGCTGTTTTTT. Protein sequence: CASSLQGGNTGELFF. V is TRBV5-1 and J is TRBJ2-2; D may be TRBD1 (7 bases). The CDR3 has 15 amino acids. The germline V gene encodes CDR1 SGHRS and CDR2 YFSETQ. Trimming pared 1 base from V and 1 base from J, leaving 8 bases between.

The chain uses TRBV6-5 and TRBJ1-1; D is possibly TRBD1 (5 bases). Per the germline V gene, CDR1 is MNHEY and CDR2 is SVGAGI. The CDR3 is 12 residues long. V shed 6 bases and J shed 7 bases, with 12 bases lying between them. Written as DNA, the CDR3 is TGTGCCAGCAGCACTTCAAGGGGTGAAGCTTTCTTT. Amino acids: CASSTSRGEAFF.

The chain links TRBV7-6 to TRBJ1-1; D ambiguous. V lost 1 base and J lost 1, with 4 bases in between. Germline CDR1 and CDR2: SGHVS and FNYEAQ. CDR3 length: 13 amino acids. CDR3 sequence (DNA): TGTGCCAGCAGCTTAGGGAGGAACACTGAAGCTTTCTTT. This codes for CASSLGRNTEAFF.

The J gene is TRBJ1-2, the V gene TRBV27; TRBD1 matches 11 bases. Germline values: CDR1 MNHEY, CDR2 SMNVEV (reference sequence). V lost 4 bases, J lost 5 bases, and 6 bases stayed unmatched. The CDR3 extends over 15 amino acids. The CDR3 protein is CASSSPGQGEYGYTF. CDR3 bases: TGTGCCAGCAGTTCTCCGGGACAGGGGGAGTATGGCTACACCTTC.

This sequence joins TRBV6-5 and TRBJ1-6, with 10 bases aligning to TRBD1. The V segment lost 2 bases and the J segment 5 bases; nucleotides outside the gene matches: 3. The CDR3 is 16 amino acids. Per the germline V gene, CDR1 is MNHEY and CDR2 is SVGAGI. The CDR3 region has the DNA TGTGCCAGCAGTTACCTAGGGACAGGGGATAATTCACCCCTCCACTTT. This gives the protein CASSYLGTGDNSPLHF.

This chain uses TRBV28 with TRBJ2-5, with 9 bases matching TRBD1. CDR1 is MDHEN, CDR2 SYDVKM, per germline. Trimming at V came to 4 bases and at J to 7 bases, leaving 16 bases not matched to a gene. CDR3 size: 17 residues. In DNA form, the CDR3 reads TGTGCCAGCAGTTCCCCTCTACGGACAGGGGTTCAGGCGACCCAGTACTTC. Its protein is CASSSPLRTGVQATQYF.

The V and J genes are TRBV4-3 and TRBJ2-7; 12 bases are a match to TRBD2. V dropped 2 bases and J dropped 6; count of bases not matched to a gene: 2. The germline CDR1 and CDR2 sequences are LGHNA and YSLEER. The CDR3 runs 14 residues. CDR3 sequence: CASSQQLAGGEQYF. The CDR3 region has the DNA TGCGCCAGCAGCCAACAACTAGCGGGGGGCGAGCAGTACTTC.

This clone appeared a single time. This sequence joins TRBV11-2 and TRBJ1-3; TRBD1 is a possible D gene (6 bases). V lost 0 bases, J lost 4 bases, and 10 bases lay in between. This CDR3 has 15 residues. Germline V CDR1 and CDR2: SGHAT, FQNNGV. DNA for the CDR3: TGTGCCAGCAGCTTAGACTCCGGGACAGGAAACACCATATATTTT. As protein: CASSLDSGTGNTIYF.

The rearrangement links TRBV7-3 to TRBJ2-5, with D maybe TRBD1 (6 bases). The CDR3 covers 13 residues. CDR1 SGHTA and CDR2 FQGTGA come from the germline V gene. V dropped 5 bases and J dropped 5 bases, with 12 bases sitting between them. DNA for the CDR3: TGTGCCAGCAGCCAAGGACAGTCGGAGACCCAGTACTTC. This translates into CASSQGQSETQYF.

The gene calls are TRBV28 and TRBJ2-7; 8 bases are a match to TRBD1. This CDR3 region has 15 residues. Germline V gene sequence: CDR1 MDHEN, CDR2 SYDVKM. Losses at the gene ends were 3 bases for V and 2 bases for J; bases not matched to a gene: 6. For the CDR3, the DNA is TGTGCCAGCAGTTTGCCCAGGGGGCATACCTACGAGCAGTACTTC. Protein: CASSLPRGHTYEQYF. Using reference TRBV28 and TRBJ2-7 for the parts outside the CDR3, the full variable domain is DVKVTQSSRYLVKRTGEKVFLECVQDMDHENMFWYRQDPGLGLRLIYFSYDVKMKEKGDIPEGYSVSREKKERFSLILESASTNQTSMYLCASSLPRGHTYEQYFGPGTRLTVT.

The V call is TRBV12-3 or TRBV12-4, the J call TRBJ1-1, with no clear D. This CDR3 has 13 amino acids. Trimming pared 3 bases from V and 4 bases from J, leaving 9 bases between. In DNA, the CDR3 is TGTGCCAGCAGTTTTCAGGAGGGCACTGAAGCTTTCTTT. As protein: CASSFQEGTEAFF.

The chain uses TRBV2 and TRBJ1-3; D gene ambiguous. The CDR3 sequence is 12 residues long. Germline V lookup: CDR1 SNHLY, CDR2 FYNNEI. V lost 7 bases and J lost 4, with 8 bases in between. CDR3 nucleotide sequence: TGTGCCAGCACTCGGCGAGGAAACACCATATATTTT. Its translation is CASTRRGNTIYF.

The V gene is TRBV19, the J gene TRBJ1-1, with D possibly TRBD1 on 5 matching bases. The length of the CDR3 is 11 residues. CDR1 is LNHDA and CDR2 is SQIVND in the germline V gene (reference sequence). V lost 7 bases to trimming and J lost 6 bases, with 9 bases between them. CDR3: CASNTGPEAFF. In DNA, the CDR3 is TGTGCCAGTAATACAGGCCCTGAAGCTTTCTTT.

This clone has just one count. CDR3 bases: TGTGCCAGCAGCTTACAGGGGGCTAATGAAAAACTGTTTTTT. It encodes CASSLQGANEKLFF. This chain uses TRBV13 with TRBJ1-4; 7 bases map to TRBD1. V shed 2 bases, J shed 3 bases, and the junction held 0 bases outside the gene matches. In germline, CDR1 is PRHDT, CDR2 FYEKMQ (reference sequence). The CDR3 sequence is 14 residues long.

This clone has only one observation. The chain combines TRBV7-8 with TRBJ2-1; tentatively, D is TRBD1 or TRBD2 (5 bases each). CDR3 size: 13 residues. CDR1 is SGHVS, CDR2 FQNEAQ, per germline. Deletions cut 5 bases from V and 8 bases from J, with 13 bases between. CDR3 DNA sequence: TGTGCCAGCAGCCCCTGGGGGACCGATGAGCAGTTCTTC. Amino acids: CASSPWGTDEQFF.

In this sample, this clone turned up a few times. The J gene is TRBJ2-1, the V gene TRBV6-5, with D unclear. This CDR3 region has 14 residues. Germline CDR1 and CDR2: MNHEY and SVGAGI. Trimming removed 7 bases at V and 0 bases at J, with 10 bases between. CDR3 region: CASKGSPSYNEQFF. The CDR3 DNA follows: TGTGCCAGCAAGGGCAGCCCCTCCTACAATGAGCAGTTCTTC.

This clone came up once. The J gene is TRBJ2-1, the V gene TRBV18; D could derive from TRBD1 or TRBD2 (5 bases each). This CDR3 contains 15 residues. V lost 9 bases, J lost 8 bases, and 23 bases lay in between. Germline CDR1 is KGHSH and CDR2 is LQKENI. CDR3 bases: TGTGCCAGTAGCTTGGGCAGGGACGTTATAGATGAGCAGTTCTTC. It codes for CASSLGRDVIDEQFF.